The clone carrying this T cell receptor beta chain was recorded once. As yet, its antigen is unknown. These data belong to a study of blood T cells in healthy people across ages. Overall study context: Roughly one uniquely barcoded beta molecule per two T cells was captured. Study outcomes and limitations: When set beside aged donors, long-lived donors presented more naive CD4+ cells and higher diversity.

V trimming: 8 bases; J trimming: 6 bases; junction bases outside the gene matches: 6. The CDR3 has 13 amino acids. Germline V gene data show CDR1 as WNHNN and CDR2 as SYGVQD (reference sequence). Next came a second PCR, run for about 6 to 12 cycles, which used a sample-barcoded 5' primer along with a J-beta primer mix. TCRdb fed the 5' RACE reads into MiXCR, producing one record per CDR3 protein. The sample lists approximately 850,000 distinct CDR3 sequences; roughly 50% were seen once. The chain employs TRBV10-1 and TRBJ2-1; 8 positions match TRBD1. Source material: blood. The source is a man aged 25-45 years in good health. CDR3 nucleotide sequence: TGCGCCAGCCGGGACAGGTCGGGCAATGAGCAGTTCTTC. Protein: CASRDRSGNEQFF.